This entry lists 4 T cell receptor beta chains sequenced from one sample in a study of neoadjuvant anti-PD-1 for oral cavity cancer. Profiling relied on immunoSEQ multiplex PCR, and the TCRdb table lists in-frame clones only, not all of them. Counted here are roughly 67,000 clones, around 83% occurring once; the ten biggest clones make up approximately 3.6%. Source: PBMCs, taken before nivolumab (anti-PD-1) treatment. Receptor source: a person between 35 and 79 years old with oral cavity squamous cell carcinoma.

The V gene is TRBV6-1, the J gene TRBJ2-5; D is unresolved. Trimming took off 2 bases at V and 2 bases at J, with 12 bases between the two ends. Per the germline V gene, CDR1 is MNHNS and CDR2 is SASEGT. The CDR3 is made up of 15 amino acids. For the CDR3, the DNA is TGTGCCAGCAGTGAACCCCCGGCACCGCAAGAGACCCAGTACTTC. It translates to CASSEPPAPQETQYF.

The genes are TRBV2 and TRBJ1-2; 8 nucleotides agree with TRBD1. J lost 3 bases, V lost 4 bases, and 1 base had no gene match. The CDR3 has 13 residues. Germline lookup yields CDR1 SNHLY and CDR2 FYNNEI. The CDR3 is CASSVQGDYGYTF. The CDR3 DNA reads TGTGCCAGCAGTGTACAGGGGGACTATGGCTACACCTTC.

The chain has TRBV5-1 and TRBJ2-3, with unresolved D. The ends were cut back, 0 bases at V and 4 bases at J, with 9 bases in the middle. CDR3 length: 14 amino acids. Per germline, CDR1 SGHRS and CDR2 YFSETQ. Here the CDR3 DNA reads TGCGCCAGCAGCTTGGATGCAGCCTCAGATACGCAGTATTTT. This encodes CASSLDAASDTQYF.

This chain joins TRBV10-3 and TRBJ2-7, with D unresolved. The CDR3 extends over 13 amino acids. Germline CDR1 is ENHRY and CDR2 is SYGVKD. Trimming removed 2 bases from V and 2 bases from J, with 7 bases in between. In DNA form, the CDR3 reads TGTGCCATCAGTGAGGGTTTCACCTACGAGCAGTACTTC. It specifies CAISEGFTYEQYF.